The present entry profiles one T cell receptor (beta chain) with its context. This clonotype was picked up a small number of times. It has no known antigen specificity. Per-base qualities were not stored, and no clone one base away is much larger. The CDR3 starts with the cysteine, ends with the phenylalanine, and has 14 residues. Here the CDR3 DNA is all that survives: 42 bases in frame from base 1. Sequences SGHDT (CDR1) and YYEEEE (CDR2) are obtained from the germline V gene. V and J are trimmed by 4 bases and 0 bases, and the gene matches miss 2 bases of the junction. The listed sequencing device is Illumina NovaSeq 6000. TCRalpha and TCRbeta cDNA libraries were constructed by 5'RACE with constant-segment primers, with sample barcodes and unique molecular identifiers being introduced. Trizol reagent was used to extract RNA from every sample. Library amplification was performed in two PCR steps, and a second sample barcode and Illumina TruSeq adapters were introduced in the second step. The libraries were sequenced on an Illumina NovaSeq using 2 x 150 bp paired-end reads. Per the source publication's procedure: With migec v1.2.7, reads were demultiplexed and then collapsed into UMI-guided consensus sequences. With mixcr v2.1.11, UMI consensuses were aligned to TRA and TRB V and J templates and assembled into clonotypes. A clonotype was counted as expanded or contracted only when both edgeR and NoisET called the clonotype significant, with the noise models trained on biological replicates. edgeR calls used a false discovery rate-adjusted p below 0.01 and a log2 fold-change threshold of 1. As an exploratory analysis of dynamics, max-normalized trajectories of the 1000 most abundant clonotypes were examined by PCA with hierarchical clustering. Separately sequenced CD4+ and CD8+ repertoires were used to assign the CD4 or CD8 phenotype of responding clones. TCRdb handled the public reads itself, with Q25 trimming in fastp and clone calling in MiXCR, and kept productive beta chains. CDR3 protein sequences are deduplicated, and each keeps its most common genes and DNA. These V and J calls rely on TCRdb rather than the paper's analysis. The sample includes roughly 300,000 distinct CDR3 sequences, with roughly 8.2% observed a single time. The top ten clonotypes cover approximately 22% of the sample.

This record comes from a study of T-cell memory formation after mild COVID-19 (dated by TCRdb to the early 2020s). Regarding the study in general: TCR sequence clusters from the two donors were largely donor specific. Longitudinal TCRalpha and TCRbeta repertoire sequencing tracked T-cell clones expanding and contracting after mild COVID-19 in a couple of donors. Two young, previously healthy adult volunteers, one female and one male, were included in the cohort.

General study outcomes and caveats: The study included only a couple of mild cases, and larger cohorts that include severe cases with pre-infection samples were judged to be necessary. SARS-CoV-2 specificity of the second-wave clones peaking on day 37 was not confirmed. The detection of some responding clones in pre-infection memory suggests that pre-existing cross-reactive memory T cells joined the SARS-CoV-2 response. Clones contracting from day 15 to 85 had balanced CD4/CD8 phenotypes, while a second wave expanding from day 15 to 37 was biased towards CD4+. Contracting CD4+ clones appeared mostly in the CM and EM memory subsets, whereas CD8+ clones were enriched in EMRA.

PBMCs were isolated by Ficoll-Paque density gradient centrifugation. The sample comprised PBMCs or a T cell subset sorted from them (not recorded which). This TCR derives from a man aged 18 to 35 who had mild COVID-19 (a few samples of this study predate the infection). The sample titles of this study are shuffled in the database, so cell type and time point are left out; the donor was told from shared clones. Recombination connected TRBV5-6 to TRBJ2-3; 7 bases in the middle match TRBD1. The nucleotides read TGTGCCAGCAGCCGACAGGGAAGCACAGATACGCAGTATTTT. It translates to CASSRQGSTDTQYF. The entire variable domain, with the stretches around the CDR3 drawn from the reference TRBV5-6 and TRBJ2-3 proteins, is DAGVTQSPTHLIKTRGQQVTLRCSPKSGHDTVSWYQQALGQGPQFIFQYYEEEERQRGNFPDRFSGHQFPNYSSELNVNALLLGDSALYLCASSRQGSTDTQYFGPGTRLTVL.